A single sample is the source of the 20 T cell receptor beta chains below, sequenced in a study of blood T cell repertoires in COVID-19. Generated by immunoSEQ multiplex PCR, the TCRdb table keeps only in-frame clones and is missing some. The sample consists of about 120,000 clones, approximately 81% of them appearing once. The sample comprised peripheral blood. The source is a man aged 55 to 70 with acute or convalescent COVID-19.

The gene calls are TRBV5-1 and TRBJ2-1; 13 bases map to TRBD2. Per germline, CDR1 SGHRS and CDR2 YFSETQ. This CDR3 is built from 15 residues. Trimming removed 7 bases from V and 5 bases from J; junction bases left unmatched: 6. The CDR3 reads CASERTSGRNNEQFF. The CDR3 nucleotides are TGCGCCAGCGAAAGGACTAGCGGGAGAAACAATGAGCAGTTCTTC.

This clone has only one observation. The chain recombines TRBV6-6 with TRBJ2-2; D is possibly TRBD2 (5 bases). V lost 7 bases and J 3 bases, leaving 9 bases between the germline ends. Germline assignment: CDR1 MNHNY and CDR2 SVGAGI (reference sequence). This CDR3 is 13 amino acids long. The CDR3 nucleotides read TGTGCCAGCACTCAGGACTACACCGGGGAGCTGTTTTTT. Translation gives CASTQDYTGELFF.

CDR3 residues: CASSLSIARDEKLFF. CDR3 nucleotide sequence: TGTGCCAGCAGCCTTTCAATCGCCAGGGATGAAAAACTGTTTTTT. This rearrangement joins TRBV28 to TRBJ1-4; the D gene is possibly TRBD1 (5 bases). The CDR3 runs to 15 residues. Germline CDR1 is MDHEN and CDR2 is SYDVKM. Trimming left V 6 bases short and J 6 bases short, with 17 bases between.

This clone was seen only a few times. The chain is built from TRBV28 and TRBJ2-4; 8 nucleotides match TRBD1. This CDR3 contains 17 residues. Germline CDR1 MDHEN, CDR2 SYDVKM. J was trimmed by 0 bases and V by 5 bases; bases with no gene match: 9. Here the CDR3 reads CASSPDRVPLAKNIQYF. The CDR3 DNA sequence: TGTGCCAGCAGTCCGGACAGGGTCCCGCTAGCCAAAAACATTCAGTACTTC.

The V call is TRBV5-1, the J call TRBJ2-2, with 8 positions matching TRBD1. Germline V gene sequence: CDR1 SGHRS, CDR2 YFSETQ. CDR3 length: 16 amino acids. The junction had 2 bases not matched to a gene; V was cut back by 0 bases and J by 1 base. The DNA for the CDR3 is TGCGCCAGCAGCTTGGAAGGGACAGGGAACACCGGGGAGCTGTTTTTT. Its translation: CASSLEGTGNTGELFF.

V gene TRBV25-1 combines with J gene TRBJ1-4; D unclear. CDR3 length equals 13 residues. In germline, CDR1 is MGHDK, CDR2 SYGVNS. V lost 5 bases and J lost 4, with 8 bases in between. The CDR3 region is CASSTTYNEKLFF. CDR3 coding DNA: TGTGCCAGCAGTACCACCTATAATGAAAAACTGTTTTTT. Together with reference TRBV25-1 and TRBJ1-4, the CDR3 gives the full variable domain: EADIYQTPRYLVIGTGKKITLECSQTMGHDKMYWYQQDPGMELHLIHYSYGVNSTEKGDLSSESTVSRIRTEHFPLTLESARPSHTSQYLCASSTTYNEKLFFGSGTQLSVL.

This chain connects TRBV11-2 to TRBJ1-4; D call uncertain. The V gene lost 6 bases and the J gene lost 8 bases, with 7 bases spanning the gap. This CDR3 is 11 amino acids long. Germline lookup yields CDR1 SGHAT and CDR2 FQNNGV. In DNA form, the CDR3 reads TGTGCCAGCAGGAGGGCGGAAAAACTGTTTTTT. Protein product: CASRRAEKLFF.

The genes are TRBV19 and TRBJ1-5; D unresolved. This CDR3 comprises 13 residues. Germline V gene lookup returns CDR1 LNHDA and CDR2 SQIVND (reference sequence). Trimming removed 0 bases at V and 7 bases at J, with 7 bases between. The CDR3 DNA is TGTGCCAGTAGTATAGATCTTTTACAGCCCCAGCATTTT. Its protein product is CASSIDLLQPQHF.

V and J are TRBV10-2 and TRBJ2-3, with TRBD2 identical over 7 bases. The CDR3 runs 14 residues. Germline CDR1 reads WSHSY; CDR2 reads SAAADI. V shed 4 bases and J 0 bases; nucleotides not matched to a gene: 1. The CDR3: CASSGAGSTDTQYF. CDR3 bases: TGCGCCAGCAGTGGAGCGGGGAGCACAGATACGCAGTATTTT.

V is TRBV6-6 and J is TRBJ1-3, with 7 nucleotides matching TRBD1. The CDR3 length is 20 residues. Per the germline V gene, CDR1 is MNHNY and CDR2 is SVGAGI (reference sequence). V was clipped by 6 bases and J by 2 bases; unmatched bases: 22. The CDR3 sequence: CASSQASVRGRTGAGNTIYF. CDR3 coding DNA: TGTGCCAGCAGCCAAGCGTCCGTGAGGGGGAGGACAGGCGCTGGAAACACCATATATTTT.

The rearrangement links TRBV5-1 to TRBJ2-1; D is possibly TRBD2 (5 bases). V lost 4 bases and J 2 bases, leaving 13 bases between the germline ends. The germline CDR1 and CDR2 sequences are SGHRS and YFSETQ. CDR3 length: 15 residues. The CDR3: CASSDPSGTYNEQFF. Here the CDR3 DNA reads TGCGCCAGCAGCGACCCCAGCGGAACCTACAATGAGCAGTTCTTC.

The chain is built from TRBV29-1 and TRBJ1-1; weak D call: TRBD1 (5 bases). V shed 7 bases and J shed 2 bases, with 14 bases lying between them. The CDR3 covers 13 residues. Germline lookup yields CDR1 SQVTM and CDR2 ANQGSEA. The CDR3 spells CSALSQENTEAFF. In nucleotides, the CDR3 is TGCAGCGCCCTGTCACAGGAAAACACTGAAGCTTTCTTT.

The chain recombines TRBV7-9 with TRBJ2-3; 8 bases are shared with TRBD1. From germline, CDR1 is SEHNR and CDR2 FQNEAQ (reference sequence). V lost 5 bases to trimming and J lost 4 bases; unmatched junction nucleotides: 2. The CDR3 extends over 13 amino acids. CDR3 sequence reads: CASSDRGPDTQYF. DNA for the CDR3: TGTGCCAGCAGCGACAGGGGTCCAGATACGCAGTATTTT.

This clone was seen a single time. The chain employs TRBV18 and TRBJ1-2; D is uncertain. The V end lost 3 bases, the J end lost 2 bases, and 16 bases lay between the germline ends. This CDR3 comprises 16 residues. Looked up from germline, CDR1 is KGHSH and CDR2 is LQKENI. CDR3 region: CASSPSPQRPNYGYTF. The DNA of the CDR3 is TGTGCCAGCTCACCGTCTCCCCAGCGGCCGAACTATGGCTACACCTTC.

The gene calls are TRBV7-2 and TRBJ2-2, with D perhaps TRBD1 (5 bases). The CDR3 covers 16 residues. The V gene lost 2 bases and the J gene lost 4 bases, with 14 bases spanning the gap. Germline assignment: CDR1 SGHTA and CDR2 FQGNSA. CDR3 sequence reads: CASSLTGAGFTGELFF. The CDR3 DNA reads TGTGCCAGCAGCTTAACTGGGGCAGGGTTCACCGGGGAGCTGTTTTTT.

The rearrangement uses TRBV6-5 and TRBJ1-1; 9 bases align to TRBD1. Germline V lookup: CDR1 MNHEY, CDR2 SVGAGI. CDR3 length: 14 residues. Germline trimming cut 5 bases from V and 4 bases from J; bases unmatched to any gene: 5. The CDR3 coding sequence is TGTGCCAGCAGTAACAGGGGGCGAAGCACTGAAGCTTTCTTT. Amino acids: CASSNRGRSTEAFF.

The V and J genes are TRBV11-2 and TRBJ1-6; TRBD1 agrees at 8 bases. The CDR3 totals 15 residues. V lost 4 bases and J lost 7; bases outside the gene matches: 6. Germline V gives CDR1 SGHAT, CDR2 FQNNGV. CDR3 region: CASSSGQGQNSPLHF. The CDR3 coding sequence is TGTGCCAGCAGCTCCGGACAGGGCCAGAATTCACCCCTCCACTTT. Full variable domain (missing parts from reference TRBV11-2 and TRBJ1-6): EAGVAQSPRYKIIEKRQSVAFWCNPISGHATLYWYQQILGQGPKLLIQFQNNGVVDDSQLPKDRFSAERLKGVDSTLKIQPAKLEDSAVYLCASSSGQGQNSPLHFGNGTRLTVT.

The rearrangement joins TRBV6-6 to TRBJ2-3; 13 bases line up with TRBD2. This CDR3 region has 18 residues. V dropped 5 bases and J dropped 2; count of bases not matched to a gene: 10. Germline CDR1 and CDR2: MNHNY and SVGAGI (reference sequence). The CDR3: CASSQRTSGRGDTDTQYF. The DNA for the CDR3 is TGTGCCAGCAGTCAACGGACTAGCGGGAGAGGGGACACAGATACGCAGTATTTT.

This clone showed up just once. This sequence joins TRBV15 and TRBJ1-5; a possible D gene is TRBD1 (5 bases). V was cut by 1 base and J by 6 bases, with 13 bases left in between. Germline loops: CDR1 LNHNV, CDR2 YYDKDF (reference sequence). CDR3 length: 15 residues. The CDR3 nucleotides are TGTGCCACCAGCAGAGCCGGCTCGGGGGGTCAGCCCCAGCATTTT. The encoded protein is CATSRAGSGGQPQHF.

The rearrangement joins TRBV27 to TRBJ1-2; no clear D gene. Germline values: CDR1 MNHEY, CDR2 SMNVEV (reference sequence). This CDR3 region has 15 residues. V lost 3 bases, J lost 4 bases, and 15 bases lay in between. The DNA for the CDR3 is TGTGCCAGCAGTTTGGGTCAGACTAGTGGCTATGGCTACACCTTC. This gives the protein CASSLGQTSGYGYTF.